The sequence of this T cell receptor beta chain was determined in a study of T cell responses to AZD1222 COVID-19 vaccine (TCRdb year 2021). Context from the whole study: TCR sequencing covered approximately 230 trial participants: approximately 200 given two doses of AZD1222 and some 25 given two doses of MenACWY control vaccine. Trial participants were enrolled by age into subgroups of 18-55, 56-69 and 70-plus years, and around 150, 29 and 61 TCR-sequenced participants, respectively, were included in these subgroups.

Cut back by 4 bases and 5 bases, the V and J ends lie 5 bases apart. From the cysteine through the phenylalanine, the CDR3 covers 11 amino acids. The sequence is cut down to CDR3 DNA, 33 bases in frame from base 1. Taken from the germline V gene (reference sequence), the CDR1 and CDR2 loops are LNHDA and SQIVND. The CDR3 regions of human TCRbeta chains were subjected to immunosequencing. The study's processing was this. Repertoire TCRs were matched against a reference library of SARS-CoV-2-specific TCRs generated with the MIRA antigen-specificity platform. Breadth was defined as the fraction of unique TCRs that were SARS-CoV-2-associated. Depth was defined as the fraction of total T cells that were SARS-CoV-2-associated. Using the MIRA data, every spike-specific TCR was mapped to the spike region that the TCR reacted to and assigned to either a CD4 or a CD8 class. Log10-transformed breadth and depth values were compared by one-way ANOVA with Sidak's multiple comparisons tests. TCRdb retrieved this table from immuneACCESS and kept in-frame rearrangements only. Not all clones are present; in checked studies, unresolved V genes account for under half, and no reason is known for the remainder. The V and J calls and clone size are taken from that table; D and trimming were inferred from the DNA. Recorded for this sample are under 140,000 clones; around 90% of them occurred a single time. The ten top clones hold 15% of the sample.

General conclusions and limits of the study: Most participants were white British and females outnumbered males, and the authors suggested that clonal diversity may have been underestimated. Only five or six AZD1222 recipients were SARS-CoV-2 seropositive at baseline, limiting conclusions about previously exposed vaccinees. The vaccine-associated CD4 TCRs covered the entire spike protein, and the dominant responses fell in regions 160-218 and 743-854. Because no day 14 peak-response samples were available, repertoires were characterized only after the peak T cell response. After two AZD1222 doses, spike-specific TCR breadth and depth were significantly higher than at day 0 and than in MenACWY recipients. The 56-69-year group was small, and its depth increase did not reach significance, likely because of low power. Reportedly, almost half of the unique spike-specific TCRs recognized epitopes lying outside the regions that are mutated in the B.1.351 and B.1.1.7 variants.

A note on this clone: Its target antigen remains unknown. Base qualities are not at hand, and no much larger clone is one base apart.

The time point label for this specimen denotes: about 28 days (+/-7) after the second vaccine dose. AZD1222 recipients given second doses at about 4 weeks or at about 12 weeks were pooled, since spike-specific TCR depth and breadth were not found to differ between the two schedules. Samples from vaccinated people were obtained from the UK trials COV001 and COV002, which included a single-blind randomized controlled phase 2/3 trial of AZD1222 (ChAdOx1 nCoV-19) in healthy adults. For TCRbeta chain sequencing, PBMC samples from trial participants were taken at day 0 and at day 28 after the second dose.

The TCR originated in an adult who received the AZD1222 COVID-19 vaccine. The specimen was peripheral blood, collected 28 days after the second AZD1222 dose. The V and J genes are TRBV19 and TRBJ1-2; the D gene is perhaps TRBD1, on 5 matching bases. The CDR3 in this case is CASSTGYGYTF. Read as DNA, the sequence is TGTGCCAGTAGTACAGGGTATGGCTACACCTTC.